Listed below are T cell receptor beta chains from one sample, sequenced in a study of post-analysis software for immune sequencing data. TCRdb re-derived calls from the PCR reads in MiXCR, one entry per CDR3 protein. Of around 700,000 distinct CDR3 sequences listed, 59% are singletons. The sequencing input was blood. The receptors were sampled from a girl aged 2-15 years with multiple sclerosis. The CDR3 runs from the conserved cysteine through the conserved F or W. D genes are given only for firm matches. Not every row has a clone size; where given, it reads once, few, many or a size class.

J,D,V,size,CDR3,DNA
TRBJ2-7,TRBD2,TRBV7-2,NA,CASSLDIWASGAYEQYF,TGTGCCAGCAGCTTAGACATCTGGGCTAGCGGGGCCTACGAGCAGTACTTC
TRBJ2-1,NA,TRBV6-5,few,CASSYLGYNEQFF,TGTGCCAGCAGTTACTTGGGGTACAATGAGCAGTTCTTC
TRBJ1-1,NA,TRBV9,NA,CASSVSGLNTKAFF,TGTGCCAGCAGCGTATCGGGTTTGAACACTAAAGCTTTCTTT
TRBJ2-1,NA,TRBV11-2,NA,CASSLEQGGDEQFF,TGTGCCAGCAGCCTAGAGCAGGGGGGCGATGAGCAGTTCTTC
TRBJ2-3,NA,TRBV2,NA,CASSEGRGYTQYF,TGTGCCAGCAGTGAAGGGCGGGGATATACGCAGTATTTT
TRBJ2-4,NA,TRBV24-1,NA,CATSEGDTQYF,TGTGCCACCAGTGAAGGGGACACTCAGTACTTC
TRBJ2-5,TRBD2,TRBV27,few,CASSLETSGGLETQYF,TGTGCCAGCAGTTTAGAGACTAGCGGGGGGTTAGAGACCCAGTACTTC
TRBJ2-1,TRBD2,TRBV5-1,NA,CASSFWRASGLDEQFF,TGCGCCAGCAGCTTCTGGAGGGCTAGCGGCCTCGATGAGCAGTTCTTC
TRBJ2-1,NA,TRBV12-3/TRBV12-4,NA,CASSLSKVQFF,TGTGCCAGCTCCTTATCAAAGGTTCAGTTCTTC
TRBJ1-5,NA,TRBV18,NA,CASSPNMRDQPQHF,TGTGCCAGCTCACCAAATATGAGGGACCAGCCCCAGCATTTT
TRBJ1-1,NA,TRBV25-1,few,CASSLRGRTEAFF,TGTGCCAGCAGTCTTAGAGGGAGGACTGAAGCTTTCTTT
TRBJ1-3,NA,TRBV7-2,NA,CASSFREGGSGNTIYF,TGTGCCAGCAGCTTCCGGGAGGGGGGCTCTGGAAACACCATATATTTT
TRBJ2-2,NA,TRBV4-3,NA,CASSPNRNTGELFF,TGCGCCAGCAGCCCGAACAGGAACACCGGGGAGCTGTTTTTT
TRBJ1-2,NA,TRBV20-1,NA,CSAHEEGGYGYTF,TGCAGTGCTCATGAGGAGGGCGGGTATGGCTACACCTTC
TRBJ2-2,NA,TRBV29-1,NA,CSVVTRGLGTGELFF,TGCAGCGTTGTGACTCGGGGGCTGGGAACCGGGGAGCTGTTTTTT
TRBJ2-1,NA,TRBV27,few,CASSRSGQQFF,TGTGCCAGCAGCCGAAGCGGGCAGCAGTTCTTC
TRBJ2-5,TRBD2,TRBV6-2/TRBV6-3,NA,CASSYPASGQETQYF,TGTGCCAGCAGTTACCCCGCTAGCGGACAAGAGACCCAGTACTTC
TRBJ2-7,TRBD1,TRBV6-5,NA,CASSSGDRGFYEQYF,TGCGCCAGCAGCTCTGGGGACAGGGGGTTTTACGAGCAGTACTTC
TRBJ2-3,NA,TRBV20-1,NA,CSAPLHADTQYF,TGCAGTGCTCCTCTACATGCTGATACGCAGTATTTT
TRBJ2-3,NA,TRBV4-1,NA,CASSGRPLTDTQYF,TGCGCCAGCAGCGGGAGGCCCCTCACAGATACGCAGTATTTT
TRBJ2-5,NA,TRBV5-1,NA,CASSLELEGTQYF,TGCGCCAGCAGCTTGGAGCTAGAGGGGACCCAGTACTTC
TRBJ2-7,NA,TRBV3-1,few,CASSQDGRTYEQYF,TGTGCCAGCAGCCAAGATGGGCGGACCTACGAGCAGTACTTC
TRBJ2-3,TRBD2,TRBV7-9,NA,CASSPMGRGTSTDTQYF,TGTGCCAGCAGCCCCATGGGAAGGGGGACTAGCACAGATACACAGTATTTT
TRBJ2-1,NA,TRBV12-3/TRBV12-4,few,CASSSRGFGFF,TGTGCCAGCAGTTCCCGCGGGTTCGGGTTCTTC
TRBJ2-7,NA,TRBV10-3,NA,CAISESGRQEAQYF,TGTGCCATCAGTGAGTCGGGGAGGCAAGAGGCCCAGTACTTC
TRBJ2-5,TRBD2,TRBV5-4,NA,CASSFGRAADGRETQYF,TGTGCCAGCAGTTTTGGGAGGGCGGCGGATGGACGAGAGACCCAGTACTTC
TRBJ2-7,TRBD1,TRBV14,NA,CASSQEGAGDRDYEQYF,TGTGCCAGCAGCCAAGAGGGGGCGGGGGACAGGGACTACGAGCAGTACTTC
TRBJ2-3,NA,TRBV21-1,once,CASSNQLTGTNLGTDTQYF,TGTGCCAGCAGCAATCAATTAACCGGGACTAACTTGGGTACAGATACGCAGTATTTT
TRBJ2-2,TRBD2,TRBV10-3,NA,CAISEFAGDDTGELFF,TGTGCCATCAGTGAATTTGCGGGGGATGATACCGGGGAGCTGTTTTTT
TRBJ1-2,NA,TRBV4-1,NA,CASSQEWRGGDYGYTF,TGCGCCAGCAGCCAAGAATGGAGGGGAGGCGACTATGGCTACACCTTC
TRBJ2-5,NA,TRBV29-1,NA,CSKMDDRIQETQYF,TGCAGCAAAATGGACGACAGGATTCAAGAGACCCAGTACTTC
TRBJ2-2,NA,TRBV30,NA,CAWSREGWENTGELFF,TGTGCCTGGAGTAGGGAAGGATGGGAGAACACCGGAGAGCTGTTTTTT
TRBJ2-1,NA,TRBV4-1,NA,CASSRPGWEQFF,TGCGCCAGCAGCCGCCCAGGATGGGAGCAGTTCTTC
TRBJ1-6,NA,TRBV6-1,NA,CASSDRMLNSPLHF,TGTGCCAGCAGTGACAGAATGCTTAATTCACCCCTCCACTTT
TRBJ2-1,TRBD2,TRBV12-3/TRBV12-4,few,CASRGSGRGDEQFF,TGTGCCAGCAGAGGTAGCGGGAGAGGTGATGAGCAGTTCTTC
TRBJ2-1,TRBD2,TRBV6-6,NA,CASRVSGRDNEQFF,TGTGCCAGCAGGGTAAGCGGGAGAGACAATGAGCAGTTCTTC
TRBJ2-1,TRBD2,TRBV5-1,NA,CASSLAGAELAGVDEQFF,TGCGCCAGCAGCTTGGCCGGGGCCGAACTAGCGGGGGTGGATGAGCAGTTCTTC
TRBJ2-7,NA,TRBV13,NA,CASSLQPLVEQYF,TGTGCCAGCAGCTTACAACCTCTAGTGGAGCAGTACTTC
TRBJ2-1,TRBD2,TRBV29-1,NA,CSVAGGGAKNEQFF,TGCAGCGTTGCCGGCGGGGGGGCCAAGAATGAGCAGTTCTTC
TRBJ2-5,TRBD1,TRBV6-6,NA,CASSYSPGGMETQYF,TGTGCCAGCAGTTACTCGCCAGGGGGTATGGAGACCCAGTACTTC
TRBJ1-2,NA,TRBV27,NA,CASSLVGIGNRYGYTF,TGTGCCAGCAGTTTAGTGGGTATTGGGAACCGCTATGGCTACACCTTC
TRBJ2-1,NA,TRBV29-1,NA,CSVEVGGDTGFF,TGCAGCGTTGAAGTCGGTGGGGACACGGGATTCTTC
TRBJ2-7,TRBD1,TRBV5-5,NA,CARAIQGSSYEQYF,TGTGCCAGAGCGATACAGGGGTCGTCCTACGAGCAGTACTTC
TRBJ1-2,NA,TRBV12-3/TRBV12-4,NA,CASSLGDHYGYTF,TGTGCCAGCAGTTTGGGGGATCACTATGGCTACACCTTC
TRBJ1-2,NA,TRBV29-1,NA,CSVEDLGGGYGYTF,TGCAGCGTTGAAGATCTCGGTGGGGGCTATGGCTACACCTTC
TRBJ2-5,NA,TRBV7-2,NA,CASSRWGAPQETQYF,TGTGCCAGCAGCCGATGGGGGGCTCCTCAAGAGACCCAGTACTTC
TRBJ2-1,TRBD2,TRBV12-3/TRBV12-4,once,CASSSGLAGVSSYNEQFF,TGTGCCAGCAGTTCGGGACTAGCGGGGGTTAGCTCCTACAATGAGCAGTTCTTC
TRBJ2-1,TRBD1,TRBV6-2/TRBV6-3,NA,CASSYTGARIDEQFF,TGTGCCAGCAGTTACACAGGGGCAAGAATCGATGAGCAGTTCTTC
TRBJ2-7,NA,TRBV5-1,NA,CASSFLTGPSSYEQYF,TGCGCCAGCAGCTTCCTAACGGGGCCCAGCTCCTACGAGCAGTACTTC